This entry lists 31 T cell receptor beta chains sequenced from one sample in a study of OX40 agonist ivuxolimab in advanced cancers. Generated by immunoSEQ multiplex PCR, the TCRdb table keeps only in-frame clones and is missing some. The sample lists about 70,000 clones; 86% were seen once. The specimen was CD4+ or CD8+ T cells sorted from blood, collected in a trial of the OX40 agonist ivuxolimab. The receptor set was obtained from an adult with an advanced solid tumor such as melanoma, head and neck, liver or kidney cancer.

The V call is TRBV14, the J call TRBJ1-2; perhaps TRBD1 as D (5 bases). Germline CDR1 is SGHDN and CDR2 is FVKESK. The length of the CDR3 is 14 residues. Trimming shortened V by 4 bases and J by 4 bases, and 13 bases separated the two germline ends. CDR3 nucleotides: TGTGCCAGCAGCCCAGGGATATTACCCTATGGCTACACCTTC. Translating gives CASSPGILPYGYTF.

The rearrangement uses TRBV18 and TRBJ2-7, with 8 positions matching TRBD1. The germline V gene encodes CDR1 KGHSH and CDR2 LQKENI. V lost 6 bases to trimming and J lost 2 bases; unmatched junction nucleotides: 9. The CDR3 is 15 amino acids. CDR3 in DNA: TGTGCCAGCTCTCCCGCCCCGACAGGGGCCTACGAGCAGTACTTC. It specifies CASSPAPTGAYEQYF.

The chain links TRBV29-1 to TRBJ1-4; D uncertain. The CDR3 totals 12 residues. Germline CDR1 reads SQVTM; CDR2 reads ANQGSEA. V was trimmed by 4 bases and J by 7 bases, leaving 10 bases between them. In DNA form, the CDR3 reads TGCAGCGTTGTCAGAGATCGTGAAAAACTGTTTTTT. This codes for CSVVRDREKLFF.

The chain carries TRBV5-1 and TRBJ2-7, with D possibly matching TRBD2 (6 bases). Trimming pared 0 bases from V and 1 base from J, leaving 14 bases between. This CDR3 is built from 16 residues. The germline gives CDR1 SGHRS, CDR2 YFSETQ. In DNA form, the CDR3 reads TGCGCCAGCAGCTTGGCGTTGGGACTTGGGTCCTACGAGCAGTACTTC. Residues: CASSLALGLGSYEQYF.

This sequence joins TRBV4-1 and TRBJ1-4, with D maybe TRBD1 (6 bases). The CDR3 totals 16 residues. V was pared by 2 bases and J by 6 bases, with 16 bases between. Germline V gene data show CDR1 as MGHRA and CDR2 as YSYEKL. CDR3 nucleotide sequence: TGCGCCAGCAGCCAATACCCAGGGGAATCGGATGAAAAACTGTTTTTT. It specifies CASSQYPGESDEKLFF.

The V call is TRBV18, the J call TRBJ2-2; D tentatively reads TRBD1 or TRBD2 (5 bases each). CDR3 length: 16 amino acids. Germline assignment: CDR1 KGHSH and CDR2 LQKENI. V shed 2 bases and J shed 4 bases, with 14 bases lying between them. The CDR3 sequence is CASSPLRGRSTGELFF. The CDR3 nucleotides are TGTGCCAGCTCACCATTGAGGGGTAGGAGCACCGGGGAGCTGTTTTTT.

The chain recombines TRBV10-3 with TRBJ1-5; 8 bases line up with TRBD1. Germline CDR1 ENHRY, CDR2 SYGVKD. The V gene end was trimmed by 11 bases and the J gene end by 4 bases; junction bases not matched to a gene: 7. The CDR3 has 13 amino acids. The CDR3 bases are TGTGCCGTCTCAGGGGGCGCGAATCAGCCCCAGCATTTT. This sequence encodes CAVSGGANQPQHF.

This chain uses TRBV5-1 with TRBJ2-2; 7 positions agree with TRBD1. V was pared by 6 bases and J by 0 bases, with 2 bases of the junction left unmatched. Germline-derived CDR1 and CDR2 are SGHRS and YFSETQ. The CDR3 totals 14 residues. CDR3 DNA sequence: TGCGCCAGCACCGGGACAGCGAACACCGGGGAGCTGTTTTTT. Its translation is CASTGTANTGELFF.

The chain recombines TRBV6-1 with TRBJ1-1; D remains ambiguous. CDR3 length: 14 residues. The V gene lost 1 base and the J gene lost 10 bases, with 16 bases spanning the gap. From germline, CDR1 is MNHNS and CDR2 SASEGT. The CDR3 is CASSEVVHTAGAFF. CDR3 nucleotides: TGTGCCAGCAGTGAAGTTGTGCATACAGCAGGAGCTTTCTTT.

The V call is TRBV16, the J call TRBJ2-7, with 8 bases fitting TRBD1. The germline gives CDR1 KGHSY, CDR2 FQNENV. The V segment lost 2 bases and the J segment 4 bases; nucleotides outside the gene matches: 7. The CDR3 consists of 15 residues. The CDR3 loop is CASSQPGQGMYEQYF. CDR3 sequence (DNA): TGTGCCAGCAGCCAACCCGGACAGGGAATGTACGAGCAGTACTTC.

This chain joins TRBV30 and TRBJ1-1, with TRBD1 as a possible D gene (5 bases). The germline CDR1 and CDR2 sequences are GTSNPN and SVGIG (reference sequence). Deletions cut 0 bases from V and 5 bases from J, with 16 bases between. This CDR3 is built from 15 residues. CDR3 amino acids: CAWSVPPAGRTEAFF. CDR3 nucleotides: TGTGCCTGGAGTGTACCTCCAGCAGGGAGGACTGAAGCTTTCTTT.

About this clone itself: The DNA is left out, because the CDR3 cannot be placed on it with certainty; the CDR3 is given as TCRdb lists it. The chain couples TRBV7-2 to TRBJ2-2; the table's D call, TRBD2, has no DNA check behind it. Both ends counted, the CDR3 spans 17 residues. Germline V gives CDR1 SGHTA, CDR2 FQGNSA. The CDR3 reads CASSFPTPSGVTGELFF.

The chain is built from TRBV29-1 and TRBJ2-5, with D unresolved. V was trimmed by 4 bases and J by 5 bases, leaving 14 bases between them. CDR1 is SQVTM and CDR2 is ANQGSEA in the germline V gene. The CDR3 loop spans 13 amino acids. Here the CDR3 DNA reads TGCAGCGTTGTATCCCAGGCCAGGGAGACCCAGTACTTC. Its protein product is CSVVSQARETQYF. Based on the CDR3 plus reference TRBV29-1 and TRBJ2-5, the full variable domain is SAVISQKPSRDICQRGTSLTIQCQVDSQVTMMFWYRQQPGQSLTLIATANQGSEATYESGFVIDKFPISRPNLTFSTLTVSNMSPEDSSIYLCSVVSQARETQYFGPGTRLLVL.

DNA for the CDR3: TGTGCCAGCAGCTTGACGGGGAACACTGAAGCTTTCTTT. As protein: CASSLTGNTEAFF. This chain uses TRBV5-6 with TRBJ1-1; D unclear. This CDR3 contains 13 residues. In germline, CDR1 is SGHDT, CDR2 YYEEEE. Between the trimmed V and J ends, which lost 1 base and 1 base, there was a span of 5 bases.

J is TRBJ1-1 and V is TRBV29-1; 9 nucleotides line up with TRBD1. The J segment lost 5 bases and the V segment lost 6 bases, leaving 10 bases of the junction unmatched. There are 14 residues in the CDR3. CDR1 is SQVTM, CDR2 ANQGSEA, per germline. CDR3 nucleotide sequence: TGCAGCGTGAGAACCGGGACAGGGAGGACTGAAGCTTTCTTT. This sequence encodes CSVRTGTGRTEAFF.

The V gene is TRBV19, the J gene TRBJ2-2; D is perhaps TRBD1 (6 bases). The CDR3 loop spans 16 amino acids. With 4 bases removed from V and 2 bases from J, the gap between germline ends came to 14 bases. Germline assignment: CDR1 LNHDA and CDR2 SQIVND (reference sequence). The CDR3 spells CASSTPPGQNTGELFF. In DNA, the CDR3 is TGTGCCAGTAGTACCCCCCCGGGACAAAACACCGGGGAGCTGTTTTTT.

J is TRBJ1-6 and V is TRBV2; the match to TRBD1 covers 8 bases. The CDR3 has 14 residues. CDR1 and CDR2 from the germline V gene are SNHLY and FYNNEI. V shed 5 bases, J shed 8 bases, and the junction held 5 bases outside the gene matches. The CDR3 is CASSLDRVYSPLHF. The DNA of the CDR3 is TGTGCCAGCAGTTTGGACAGGGTTTATTCACCCCTCCACTTT.

The CDR3 region is CASSLSLKRDTQYF. The CDR3, as DNA: TGTGCCAGCAGCTTGAGCCTGAAAAGAGATACGCAGTATTTT. This chain uses TRBV5-6 with TRBJ2-3, with D unclear. Germline CDR1 SGHDT, CDR2 YYEEEE. The CDR3 contains 14 residues. Trimming took off 1 base at V and 5 bases at J, with 11 bases between the two ends.

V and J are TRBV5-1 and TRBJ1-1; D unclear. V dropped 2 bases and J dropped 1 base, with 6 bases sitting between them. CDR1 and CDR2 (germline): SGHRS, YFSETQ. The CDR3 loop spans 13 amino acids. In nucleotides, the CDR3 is TGCGCCAGCAGCTTCACAGCGAACACTGAAGCTTTCTTT. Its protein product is CASSFTANTEAFF.

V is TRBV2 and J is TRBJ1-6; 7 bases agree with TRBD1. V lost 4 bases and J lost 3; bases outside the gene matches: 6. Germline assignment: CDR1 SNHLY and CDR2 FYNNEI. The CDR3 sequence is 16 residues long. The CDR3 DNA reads TGTGCCAGCAGTGCGTTAGGGACAGACTATAATTCACCCCTCCACTTT. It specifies CASSALGTDYNSPLHF.

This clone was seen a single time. The CDR3 DNA reads as TGTGCCAGCAGTGGGACAGGGATTGAAAAACTGTTTTTT. Translated, it gives CASSGTGIEKLFF. This chain uses TRBV6-1 with TRBJ1-4; 8 bases are a match to TRBD1. CDR1 is MNHNS and CDR2 is SASEGT in the germline V gene. There are 13 residues in the CDR3. Germline trimming cut 4 bases from V and 7 bases from J; bases unmatched to any gene: 2.

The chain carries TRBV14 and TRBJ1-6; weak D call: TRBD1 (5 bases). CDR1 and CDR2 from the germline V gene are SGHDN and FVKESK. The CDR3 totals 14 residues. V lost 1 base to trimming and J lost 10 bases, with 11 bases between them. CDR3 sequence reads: CASSQVGGGSPLHF. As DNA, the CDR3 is TGTGCCAGCAGCCAAGTTGGGGGAGGGTCACCCCTCCACTTT.

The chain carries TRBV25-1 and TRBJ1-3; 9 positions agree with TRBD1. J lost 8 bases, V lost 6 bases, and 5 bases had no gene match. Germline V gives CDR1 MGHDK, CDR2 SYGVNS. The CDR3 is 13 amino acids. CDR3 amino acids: CASREQGADTIYF. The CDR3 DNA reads TGTGCCAGCAGGGAACAGGGGGCTGACACCATATATTTT.

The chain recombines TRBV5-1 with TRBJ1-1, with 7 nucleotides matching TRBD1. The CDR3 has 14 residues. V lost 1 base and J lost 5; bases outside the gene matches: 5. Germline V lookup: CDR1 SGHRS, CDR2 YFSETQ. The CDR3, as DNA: TGCGCCAGCAGCTTGAGGGGGCAAGGAACTGAAGCTTTCTTT. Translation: CASSLRGQGTEAFF.

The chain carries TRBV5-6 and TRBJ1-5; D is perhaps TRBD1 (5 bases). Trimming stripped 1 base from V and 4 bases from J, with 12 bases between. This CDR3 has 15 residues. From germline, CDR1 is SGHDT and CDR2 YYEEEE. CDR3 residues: CASSLRGVNNQPQHF. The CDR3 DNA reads TGTGCCAGCAGCTTGAGGGGTGTGAATAATCAGCCCCAGCATTTT.

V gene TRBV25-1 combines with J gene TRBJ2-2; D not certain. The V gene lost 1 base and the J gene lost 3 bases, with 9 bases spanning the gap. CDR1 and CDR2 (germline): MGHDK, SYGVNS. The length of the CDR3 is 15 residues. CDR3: CASSELGLDTGELFF. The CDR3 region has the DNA TGTGCCAGCAGTGAATTAGGGCTTGACACCGGGGAGCTGTTTTTT.

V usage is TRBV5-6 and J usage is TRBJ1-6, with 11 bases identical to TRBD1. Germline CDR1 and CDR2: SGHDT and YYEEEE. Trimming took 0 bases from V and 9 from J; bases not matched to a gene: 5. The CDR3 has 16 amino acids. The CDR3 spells CASSLVGQGGASPLHF. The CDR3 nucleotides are TGTGCCAGCAGCTTGGTGGGACAGGGGGGAGCTTCACCCCTCCACTTT.

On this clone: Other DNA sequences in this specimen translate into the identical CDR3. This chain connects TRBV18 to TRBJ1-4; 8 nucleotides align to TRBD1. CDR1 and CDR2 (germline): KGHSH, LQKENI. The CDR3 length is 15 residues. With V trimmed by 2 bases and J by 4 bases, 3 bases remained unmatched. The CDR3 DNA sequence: TGTGCCAGCTCACCATCACAGGGGGGTAATGAAAAACTGTTTTTT. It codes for CASSPSQGGNEKLFF.

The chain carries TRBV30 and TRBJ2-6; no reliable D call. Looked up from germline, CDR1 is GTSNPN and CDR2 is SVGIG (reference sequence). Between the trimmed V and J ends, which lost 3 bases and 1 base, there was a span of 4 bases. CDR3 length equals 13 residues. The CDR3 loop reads CAWRESGANVLTF. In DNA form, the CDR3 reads TGTGCCTGGAGGGAGTCTGGGGCCAACGTCCTGACTTTC. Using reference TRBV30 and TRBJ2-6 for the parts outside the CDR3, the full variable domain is SQTIHQWPATLVQPVGSPLSLECTVEGTSNPNLYWYRQAAGRGLQLLFYSVGIGQISSEVPQNLSASRPQDRQFILSSKKLLLSDSGFYLCAWRESGANVLTFGAGSRLTVL.

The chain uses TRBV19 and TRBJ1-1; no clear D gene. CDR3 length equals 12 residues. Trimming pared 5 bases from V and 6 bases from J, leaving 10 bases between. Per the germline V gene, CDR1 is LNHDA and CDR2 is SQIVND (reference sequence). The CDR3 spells CASSFLRSEAFF. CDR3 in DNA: TGTGCCAGTAGTTTTTTAAGGTCTGAAGCTTTCTTT. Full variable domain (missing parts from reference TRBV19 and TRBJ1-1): DGGITQSPKYLFRKEGQNVTLSCEQNLNHDAMYWYRQDPGQGLRLIYYSQIVNDFQKGDIAEGYSVSREKKESFPLTVTSAQKNPTAFYLCASSFLRSEAFFGQGTRLTVV.

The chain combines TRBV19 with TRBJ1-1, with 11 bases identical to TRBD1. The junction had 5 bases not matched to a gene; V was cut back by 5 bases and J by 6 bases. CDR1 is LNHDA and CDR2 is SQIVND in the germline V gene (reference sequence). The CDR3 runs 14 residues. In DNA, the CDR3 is TGTGCCAGTAGTGGACAGGGGGCATTGTCTGAAGCTTTCTTT. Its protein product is CASSGQGALSEAFF.